A selection of T cell receptor beta chains follows, all from one sample in a study of CD8+ T cells in alopecia areata. The table came from immunoSEQ multiplex PCR; TCRdb's copy has only in-frame clones and leaves some out. The data contain 150,000 or so clones, about 89% of them singletons. The specimen comprised CD8+ T cells sorted from blood, sampled at week 0. The receptors here all came from a human donor with alopecia areata. CDR3s include the opening cysteine and the closing phenylalanine or tryptophan. D genes are given only for firm matches. The size entry is marked missing in some rows and otherwise reads once, few, many or a size class.

>TRBV20-1|-|-|TRBJ1-1
CSAKQGTEAFF
TGCAGTGCGAAACAGGGAACTGAAGCTTTCTTT
>TRBV29-1|few|TRBD2|TRBJ2-1
CSVLLAVGDEQFF
TGCAGCGTTCTACTAGCGGTCGGGGATGAGCAGTTCTTC
>TRBV7-3|-|TRBD1|TRBJ2-5
CASSSLTGGYETQYF
TGTGCCAGCAGTTCCCTGACAGGGGGCTATGAGACCCAGTACTTC
>TRBV2|-|TRBD2|TRBJ2-1
CASSEAYGTSGFNEQFF
TGTGCCAGCAGTGAAGCCTACGGGACTAGCGGTTTCAATGAGCAGTTCTTC
>TRBV5-6|-|-|TRBJ2-7
CASSDSSYEQYF
TGTGCCAGCAGCGACAGCTCCTACGAGCAGTACTTC
>TRBV29-1|-|-|TRBJ2-2
CSVEKSGTGELFF
TGCAGCGTTGAAAAGTCGGGGACCGGGGAGCTGTTTTTT
>TRBV10-2|-|-|TRBJ2-5
CASISGVEETQYF
TGCGCCAGCATATCAGGGGTTGAGGAGACCCAGTACTTC
>TRBV5-1|-|-|TRBJ2-7
CASSLVWDTSSYEQYF
TGCGCCAGCAGCTTGGTGTGGGACACAAGCTCCTACGAGCAGTACTTC
>TRBV19|-|-|TRBJ2-1
CASSPRQLSSYNEQFF
TGTGCCAGTAGTCCAAGACAGTTAAGCTCCTACAATGAGCAGTTCTTC
>TRBV27|-|-|TRBJ2-1
CASSLVTAWNEQFF
TGTGCCAGCAGTTTAGTTACAGCTTGGAATGAGCAGTTCTTC
>TRBV29-1|-|-|TRBJ1-1
CSVVWAGVGTEAFF
TGCAGCGTTGTGTGGGCAGGGGTAGGCACTGAAGCTTTCTTT
>TRBV29-1|once|TRBD1|TRBJ2-1
CSVVDRGDYNEQFF
TGCAGCGTTGTGGACAGGGGAGACTACAATGAGCAGTTCTTC
>TRBV29-1|-|-|TRBJ2-1
CSVDGEDNYNEQFF
TGCAGCGTTGACGGTGAGGATAACTACAATGAGCAGTTCTTC
>TRBV4-1|-|-|TRBJ1-5
CASSQGRGNQPQHF
TGCGCCAGCAGCCAGGGTCGAGGCAATCAGCCCCAGCATTTT
>TRBV14|-|-|TRBJ2-7
CASSPTSYEQYF
TGTGCCAGCAGCCCAACTAGTTACGAGCAGTACTTC
>TRBV25-1|-|-|TRBJ2-5
CASSEARAQYF
TGTGCCAGCAGTGAAGCCCGAGCCCAGTACTTC
>TRBV27|-|-|TRBJ2-5
CASSLSRQETQYF
TGTGCCAGCAGTTTATCTCGCCAAGAGACCCAGTACTTC
>TRBV11-3|-|-|TRBJ2-1
CASSPPGSHNEQFF
TGTGCCAGCAGCCCCCCGGGGTCCCACAATGAGCAGTTCTTC
>TRBV19|-|TRBD1|TRBJ2-2
CASRDRGLTGELFF
TGTGCCAGTAGGGACAGGGGTCTCACCGGGGAGCTGTTTTTT
>TRBV6-5|-|TRBD2|TRBJ2-1
CASHGTSTYEQFF
TGTGCCAGCCATGGGACTAGCACTTATGAGCAGTTCTTC
>TRBV25-1|-|TRBD2|TRBJ2-3
CASSVGDYITDTQYF
TGTGCCAGCAGTGTCGGGGACTACATCACAGATACGCAGTATTTT
>TRBV5-1|-|-|TRBJ2-3
CASSPPHRSFTDTQYF
TGCGCCAGCTCCCCCCCCCATAGGTCTTTCACAGATACGCAGTATTTT
>TRBV9|-|TRBD2|TRBJ2-7
CASSVEGSGRYEQYF
TGTGCCAGCAGCGTAGAGGGTAGCGGGAGGTACGAGCAGTACTTC
>TRBV7-8|-|-|TRBJ2-4
CASSLSSGKNIQYF
TGTGCCAGCAGCTTAAGTAGCGGCAAAAACATTCAGTACTTC
>TRBV9|-|-|TRBJ1-1
CASSVAGGNTEAFF
TGTGCCAGCAGCGTAGCGGGGGGGAACACTGAAGCTTTCTTT
>TRBV7-9|once|TRBD2|TRBJ2-1
CASSTGTSGGEQFF
TGTGCCAGCAGCACCGGGACTAGCGGGGGGGAGCAGTTCTTC
>TRBV30|-|-|TRBJ2-7
CAWSVFAGYEQYF
TGTGCCTGGAGTGTTTTTGCGGGCTACGAGCAGTACTTC
>TRBV27|-|TRBD1|TRBJ2-1
CASSPGQGANEQFF
TGTGCCAGCTCCCCGGGACAGGGTGCCAATGAGCAGTTCTTC
>TRBV9|-|-|TRBJ1-1
CASSVEGTGTNTEAFF
TGTGCCAGCAGCGTAGAGGGAACAGGGACGAACACTGAAGCTTTCTTT
>TRBV30|-|-|TRBJ2-7
CAWSGPRAYEQYF
TGTGCCTGGAGTGGGCCTAGGGCCTACGAGCAGTACTTC
>TRBV18|once|-|TRBJ2-2
CASSHARQENTGELFF
TGTGCCAGCTCACACGCTCGACAGGAGAACACCGGGGAGCTGTTTTTT
>TRBV9|-|-|TRBJ1-1
CASSLSGGTEAFF
TGTGCCAGCAGCCTCTCCGGAGGGACTGAAGCTTTCTTT
>TRBV2|-|TRBD2|TRBJ2-7
CASSVGLNYEQYF
TGTGCCAGCAGTGTGGGACTAAACTACGAGCAGTACTTC